One T cell receptor (beta chain) is described in this entry. Its target is unknown. The sample belongs to a study of T cells in Graves' hyperthyroidism and ophthalmopathy. Study overall: Initial diagnosis, before any treatment, was when peripheral blood was collected. Study-wide results and caveats: Most thyroid clonotypes expanded above 0.001 appeared in blood too.

RNA transcripts yielded amplified TCR beta CDR3 regions. With the HTBI primer set, the TCR CDR3 went through a first round of RT-PCR. TCRdb re-derived calls from the multiplex PCR reads in MiXCR, one entry per CDR3 protein. Here the sample spans about 400,000 distinct CDR3 sequences, approximately 15% being singletons. At least 3 on the Clinical Activity Score was recorded for ophthalmopathy patients, who also had NOSPECS grade at least 4 and duration under 3 months. Clinicians diagnosed patients from clinical symptoms, serum thyroxine and TRAb, thyroid ultrasound and orbital computed tomography. This CDR3 has 14 residues. V lost 5 bases, J lost 8 bases, and 7 bases stayed unmatched. Germline values: CDR1 KGHDR, CDR2 SFDVKD.

The chain combines TRBV24-1 with TRBJ2-1; TRBD2 matches 8 bases. The receptor's source is a man between 18 and 35 years old with Graves' ophthalmopathy. Sequencing was carried out using blood. The DNA of the CDR3 is TGTGCCACCAGTGTTGCGGGGGGCCTCGATGAGCAGTTCTTC. It specifies CATSVAGGLDEQFF.